Sequencing of this T cell receptor (beta chain) was carried out in a study of CD8 T cells in ankylosing spondylitis. Findings of the study overall: A TCR beta motif of eight highly homologous variants appeared characteristic of ankylosing spondylitis blood. According to the report, clones linked to the disease were significantly enriched in matched synovial fluid samples taken from ankylosing spondylitis patients. Earlier literature documents some of the motif variants in reactive arthritis synovial fluid and blood.

CDR3 length: 16 amino acids. V lost 4 bases to trimming and J lost 1 base, with 17 bases between them. The V gene's germline CDR1 is LNHNV and CDR2 YYDKDF (reference sequence). Regarding this clonotype: What it recognizes is unknown.

TCRdb re-derived calls from the 5' RACE reads in MiXCR, one entry per CDR3 protein. The sample gives some 840,000 distinct CDR3 sequences, over 9.5% of which show up once; approximately 0.46% is in the top ten. The sequencing sample was made of blood, either unsorted or a sorted T cell fraction (not recorded which). The TCR comes from a male donor with ankylosing spondylitis. The chain links TRBV15 to TRBJ2-7; perhaps D is TRBD1 or TRBD2 (7 bases each). The CDR3, as DNA: TGTGCCACCAGCAAGGGAGGGGGCGCCGGGTCCTACGAGCAGTACTTC. It is translated as CATSKGGGAGSYEQYF.